This passage covers 21 T cell receptor beta chains from one sample sequenced in a study of blood T cell repertoires in COVID-19. Libraries were prepared by immunoSEQ multiplex PCR; TCRdb keeps only in-frame clonotypes and omits some of them. The sample carries about 140,000 clones, 84% recorded once. The sample comprised PBMCs or T cells enriched from blood (not recorded which). These receptors came from a man aged 35 to 55 with acute COVID-19.

The chain couples TRBV19 to TRBJ1-2, with 7 bases fitting TRBD1. CDR3 length: 13 residues. The germline V gene encodes CDR1 LNHDA and CDR2 SQIVND (reference sequence). The ends lost 3 bases at V and 5 bases at J; junction bases unmatched: 3. The CDR3 loop reads CASSIGTAYGYTF. CDR3 nucleotide sequence: TGTGCCAGTAGTATCGGGACAGCGTATGGCTACACCTTC.

The rearrangement joins TRBV10-2 to TRBJ2-2; 12 positions agree with TRBD1. The CDR3 is made up of 18 amino acids. CDR1 is WSHSY, CDR2 SAAADI, per germline. The trim removed 0 bases at V and 4 bases at J, leaving 6 bases unmatched. The CDR3 region has the DNA TGCGCCAGCAGTGAGTCAGGGGGGACAGGGGGCGGCACCGGGGAGCTGTTTTTT. Translation: CASSESGGTGGGTGELFF.

The rearrangement links TRBV11-3 to TRBJ1-1; maybe TRBD1 (6 bases). The CDR3 spans 14 residues. The V gene's germline CDR1 is SGHNT and CDR2 YENEEA. The germline V and J ends were trimmed by 1 base and 1 base, with 7 bases remaining between them. The CDR3 coding sequence is TGTGCCAGCAGCTTAGGCAGGGGGAACACTGAAGCTTTCTTT. Protein: CASSLGRGNTEAFF.

V is TRBV9 and J is TRBJ2-2; 9 nucleotides agree with TRBD1. The junction had 4 bases not matched to a gene; V was cut back by 1 base and J by 3 bases. CDR3 length equals 16 residues. Germline CDR1 reads SGDLS; CDR2 reads YYNGEE. CDR3 DNA sequence: TGTGCCAGCAGCGTACCGAGGACAGGGGACACCGGGGAGCTGTTTTTT. This encodes CASSVPRTGDTGELFF.

This chain joins TRBV7-9 and TRBJ2-7; 8 bases agree with TRBD2. Per germline, CDR1 SEHNR and CDR2 FQNEAQ (reference sequence). The CDR3 is 15 residues long. Unmatched junction bases numbered 6, after V lost 4 bases and J lost 1 base. The CDR3 bases are TGTGCCAGCAGCTCATCGGGCGGGAGGTCCTACGAGCAGTACTTC. Amino acid sequence: CASSSSGGRSYEQYF.

The chain combines TRBV5-6 with TRBJ1-1; 7 bases agree with TRBD1. This CDR3 is built from 14 residues. The J segment lost 0 bases and the V segment lost 6 bases, leaving 5 bases of the junction unmatched. Per the germline V gene, CDR1 is SGHDT and CDR2 is YYEEEE. The CDR3 loop is CASNQGGVNTEAFF. In nucleotides, the CDR3 is TGTGCCAGCAATCAGGGGGGAGTGAACACTGAAGCTTTCTTT. The full variable domain, rest sourced from reference TRBV5-6 and TRBJ1-1, is DAGVTQSPTHLIKTRGQQVTLRCSPKSGHDTVSWYQQALGQGPQFIFQYYEEEERQRGNFPDRFSGHQFPNYSSELNVNALLLGDSALYLCASNQGGVNTEAFFGQGTRLTVV.

This chain links TRBV5-1 with TRBJ1-4; no reliable D call. Per germline, CDR1 SGHRS and CDR2 YFSETQ. Between the trimmed V and J ends, which lost 0 bases and 4 bases, there was a span of 13 bases. The CDR3 is made up of 16 amino acids. CDR3 amino acids: CASSLDTGAINEKLFF. The DNA of the CDR3 is TGCGCCAGCAGCTTGGATACTGGTGCTATTAATGAAAAACTGTTTTTT. The complete variable domain, with remaining parts taken from reference TRBV5-1 and TRBJ1-4, reads KAGVTQTPRYLIKTRGQQVTLSCSPISGHRSVSWYQQTPGQGLQFLFEYFSETQRNKGNFPGRFSGRQFSNSRSEMNVSTLELGDSALYLCASSLDTGAINEKLFFGSGTQLSVL.

The chain employs TRBV11-2 and TRBJ2-5, with 7 nucleotides matching TRBD2. Germline V CDR1 and CDR2: SGHAT, FQNNGV. This CDR3 is built from 18 residues. Trimming at V came to 5 bases and at J to 0 bases, leaving 15 bases not matched to a gene. DNA of the CDR3: TGTGCCAGCAGCCCCGACGTCCCGGGGAGGGATTACCAAGAGACCCAGTACTTC. It is translated as CASSPDVPGRDYQETQYF.

The chain joins TRBV27 to TRBJ2-4; 9 nucleotides line up with TRBD1. The length of the CDR3 is 19 residues. V was pared by 5 bases and J by 1 base, with 15 bases of the junction left unmatched. Germline loops: CDR1 MNHEY, CDR2 SMNVEV (reference sequence). The CDR3 loop is CASSQHGTGYSRAKNIQYF. The CDR3 nucleotides are TGTGCCAGCAGTCAACATGGGACAGGGTACTCGCGCGCCAAAAACATTCAGTACTTC.

The chain links TRBV7-9 to TRBJ2-1, with 8 bases lining up with TRBD2. Germline assignment: CDR1 SEHNR and CDR2 FQNEAQ (reference sequence). This CDR3 is 14 amino acids long. The trim removed 8 bases at V and 0 bases at J, leaving 3 bases unmatched. CDR3 bases: TGTGCCAGCGGCGGGAGGAGCTCCTACAATGAGCAGTTCTTC. This encodes CASGGRSSYNEQFF.

V gene TRBV28 combines with J gene TRBJ2-7, with a weak D call TRBD2 (6 bases). The V and J ends lost 4 bases and 3 bases respectively, with 16 bases between them. CDR3 size: 15 residues. In germline, CDR1 is MDHEN, CDR2 SYDVKM. The CDR3 DNA sequence: TGTGCCAGCAGTTCCCCGGGCGGGACCATCTACGAGCAGTACTTC. Amino acids: CASSSPGGTIYEQYF.

The chain combines TRBV30 with TRBJ2-6; weak D call: TRBD1 (6 bases). CDR1 and CDR2 from the germline V gene are GTSNPN and SVGIG (reference sequence). V lost 0 bases and J 12 bases, leaving 21 bases between the germline ends. This CDR3 has 16 residues. This CDR3 reads CAWSVGWTAEKGVLTF. DNA of the CDR3: TGTGCCTGGAGTGTAGGGTGGACAGCCGAAAAGGGCGTCCTGACTTTC.

The chain employs TRBV6-2 or TRBV6-3 and TRBJ2-2; 9 nucleotides match TRBD1. This CDR3 spans 15 amino acids. Trimming removed 4 bases from V and 3 bases from J; junction bases left unmatched: 3. Germline V gene data show CDR1 as MNHEY and CDR2 as SVGEGT. CDR3: CASSLQGAHTGELFF. The CDR3 coding sequence is TGTGCCAGCAGTTTACAGGGGGCGCACACCGGGGAGCTGTTTTTT.

This chain joins TRBV5-6 and TRBJ1-1; TRBD1 matches 8 bases. The CDR3 runs 14 residues. CDR1 SGHDT and CDR2 YYEEEE come from the germline V gene. Trimming took 4 bases from V and 2 from J; bases not matched to a gene: 4. CDR3 sequence reads: CASSRDRGNTEAFF. For the CDR3, the DNA is TGTGCCAGCAGCAGAGACAGGGGTAACACTGAAGCTTTCTTT.

This chain links TRBV6-5 with TRBJ1-1; 8 nucleotides line up with TRBD1. This CDR3 is built from 15 residues. The ends lost 5 bases at V and 5 bases at J; junction bases unmatched: 10. Germline V gene sequence: CDR1 MNHEY, CDR2 SVGAGI. Here the CDR3 DNA reads TGTGCCAGCAGTACCAAACACAGGGGGGATACTGAAGCTTTCTTT. It yields the protein CASSTKHRGDTEAFF.

V is TRBV11-2 and J is TRBJ2-5; TRBD2 matches at 7 bases. The ends lost 7 bases at V and 0 bases at J; junction bases unmatched: 5. The CDR3 runs 14 residues. CDR1 and CDR2 from the germline V gene are SGHAT and FQNNGV. The CDR3 here is CASTLGGYQETQYF. Here the CDR3 DNA reads TGTGCCAGCACCCTGGGGGGGTACCAAGAGACCCAGTACTTC.

CDR3 sequence (DNA): TGTGCCAGCAGTTATGGGCCGTATAATTCACCCCTCCACTTT. This translates into CASSYGPYNSPLHF. The chain has TRBV6-6 and TRBJ1-6, with D hard to call. This CDR3 comprises 14 residues. Germline assignment: CDR1 MNHNY and CDR2 SVGAGI (reference sequence). Trimming shortened V by 3 bases and J by 4 bases, and 7 bases separated the two germline ends.

This clone was counted a few times. V is TRBV7-9 and J is TRBJ2-3; the D is unclear. Germline-derived CDR1 and CDR2 are SEHNR and FQNEAQ (reference sequence). V lost 5 bases to trimming and J lost 7 bases, with 10 bases between them. The CDR3 covers 12 residues. CDR3 in DNA: TGTGCCAGCAGCCTCACAAGTTATACGCAGTATTTT. Protein: CASSLTSYTQYF.

V and J are TRBV19 and TRBJ2-7; maybe TRBD1 (6 bases). With 11 bases removed from V and 2 bases from J, the gap between germline ends came to 19 bases. Germline assignment: CDR1 LNHDA and CDR2 SQIVND (reference sequence). The CDR3 runs 14 residues. CDR3 DNA: TGTGCCTCCAGTAGTAGGGACAAACCCTACGAGCAGTACTTC. It is translated as CASSSRDKPYEQYF.

The chain combines TRBV30 with TRBJ1-2; no clear D gene. Germline V gene data show CDR1 as GTSNPN and CDR2 as SVGIG (reference sequence). CDR3 length: 11 residues. Trimming took off 8 bases at V and 1 base at J, with 8 bases between the two ends. The CDR3 sequence is CALNFNYGYTF. The CDR3 DNA reads as TGTGCCCTAAACTTTAACTATGGCTACACCTTC.

This clone was counted at least ten times. Written as DNA, the CDR3 is TGCGCCAGCAGTTCGGGGAGGGAGAGCACAGATACGCAGTATTTT. Amino acid sequence: CASSSGRESTDTQYF. The rearrangement joins TRBV10-1 to TRBJ2-3; 7 bases map to TRBD2. This CDR3 comprises 15 residues. Germline V CDR1 and CDR2: WNHNN, SYGVQD (reference sequence). The J segment lost 0 bases and the V segment lost 5 bases, leaving 5 bases of the junction unmatched.